The 27 T cell receptor beta chains given below trace back to one sample, sequenced in a study of T cell responses to AZD1222 COVID-19 vaccine. The protocol was immunoSEQ multiplex PCR, while the TCRdb copy is restricted to in-frame clones and leaves out a portion. The sample holds some 120,000 clones, 85% to 90% seen once. The sequencing used peripheral blood, collected on day 0 of AZD1222 vaccination. These receptors originate from an adult in good health.

The chain has TRBV6-2 or TRBV6-3 and TRBJ2-7; TRBD2 might be the D (7 bases). Germline lookup yields CDR1 MNHEY and CDR2 SVGEGT. Trimming stripped 2 bases from V and 0 bases from J, with 14 bases between. The CDR3 has 16 residues. The CDR3 nucleotides read TGTGCCAGCAGTTACGGGGGGGGGCACCCCTCCTACGAGCAGTACTTC. It translates to CASSYGGGHPSYEQYF.

The genes are TRBV18 and TRBJ2-5; TRBD2 agrees at 7 bases. V shed 2 bases, J shed 4 bases, and the junction held 1 base outside the gene matches. This CDR3 has 13 residues. Germline V CDR1 and CDR2: KGHSH, LQKENI. CDR3 coding DNA: TGTGCCAGCTCACCAGGGGGGGGAGAGACCCAGTACTTC. Its protein product is CASSPGGGETQYF.

The V call is TRBV10-3, the J call TRBJ2-2, with 7 bases that match TRBD1. Germline V lookup: CDR1 ENHRY, CDR2 SYGVKD. This CDR3 has 15 residues. V dropped 4 bases and J dropped 0; count of bases not matched to a gene: 2. This chain's CDR3 is CAISGGTANTGELFF. The CDR3 region has the DNA TGTGCCATCAGTGGGGGGACAGCGAACACCGGGGAGCTGTTTTTT.

The chain is built from TRBV7-2 and TRBJ2-5; D is undetermined. This CDR3 has 15 amino acids. Germline V gene lookup returns CDR1 SGHTA and CDR2 FQGNSA. V was clipped by 5 bases and J by 4 bases, with 17 bases between them. In DNA, the CDR3 is TGTGCCAGCAGCACCTCGTCCTCCGCCGGAGAGACCCAGTACTTC. It yields the protein CASSTSSSAGETQYF.

The chain recombines TRBV7-9 with TRBJ2-2; D perhaps matches TRBD1 (5 bases). V lost 7 bases and J lost 2, with 17 bases in between. Germline CDR1 is SEHNR and CDR2 is FQNEAQ (reference sequence). This CDR3 has 16 amino acids. The CDR3 DNA sequence: TGTGCCAGCACCCGTGAGCAGGGCGGTAACACCGGGGAGCTGTTTTTT. Encoded protein: CASTREQGGNTGELFF. The whole variable domain, filled in from reference TRBV7-9 and TRBJ2-2, reads DTGVSQNPRHKITKRGQNVTFRCDPISEHNRLYWYRQTLGQGPEFLTYFQNEAQLEKSRLLSDRFSAERPKGSFSTLEIQRTEQGDSAMYLCASTREQGGNTGELFFGEGSRLTVL.

This chain joins TRBV2 and TRBJ1-6; 10 bases agree with TRBD1. Trimming at V came to 6 bases and at J to 10 bases, leaving 12 bases not matched to a gene. Germline V CDR1 and CDR2: SNHLY, FYNNEI. This CDR3 is built from 16 residues. This chain's CDR3 is CASSLHRQGAKSPLHF. The CDR3 nucleotides read TGTGCCAGCAGCCTGCACCGACAGGGGGCAAAATCACCCCTCCACTTT.

The chain has TRBV9 and TRBJ2-3; D might be TRBD1 or TRBD2, each matching 6 bases. Germline CDR1 reads SGDLS; CDR2 reads YYNGEE. This CDR3 is 15 amino acids long. With 0 bases removed from V and 1 base from J, the gap between germline ends came to 9 bases. CDR3 residues: CASSVAGGGTDTQYF. CDR3 nucleotide sequence: TGTGCCAGCAGCGTAGCCGGGGGCGGCACAGATACGCAGTATTTT.

This chain uses TRBV7-9 with TRBJ1-6; D perhaps matches TRBD1 (6 bases). V lost 4 bases, J lost 0 bases, and 13 bases lay in between. Germline CDR1 reads SEHNR; CDR2 reads FQNEAQ (reference sequence). This CDR3 is 17 amino acids long. This CDR3 reads CASSSPGQSSYNSPLHF. The CDR3 bases are TGTGCCAGCAGCTCCCCGGGACAAAGCTCCTATAATTCACCCCTCCACTTT.

The J gene is TRBJ2-2, the V gene TRBV6-5; weak D call: TRBD2 (6 bases). Between the trimmed V and J ends, which lost 3 bases and 2 bases, there was a span of 13 bases. Germline CDR1 reads MNHEY; CDR2 reads SVGAGI. The CDR3 consists of 16 residues. The CDR3 nucleotides are TGTGCCAGCAGTTATTACGGGAGAGCTAACACCGGGGAGCTGTTTTTT. Residues: CASSYYGRANTGELFF.

CDR3 sequence: CVRSFGPSNQPQHF. The DNA for the CDR3 is TGTGTCAGAAGCTTTGGTCCATCTAATCAGCCCCAGCATTTT. The rearrangement joins TRBV7-5 to TRBJ1-5. TRBV7-5 is recorded as a pseudogene. This CDR3 comprises 14 residues.

This clone appeared a few times. The rearrangement links TRBV30 to TRBJ1-3, with unresolved D. V lost 7 bases and J lost 0, with 10 bases in between. Germline-derived CDR1 and CDR2 are GTSNPN and SVGIG (reference sequence). The CDR3 totals 13 residues. DNA of the CDR3: TGTGCCTCCCGCCCCAACTCTGGAAACACCATATATTTT. Amino acid sequence: CASRPNSGNTIYF.

This rearrangement joins TRBV3-1 (or the pseudogene TRBV3-2) to TRBJ1-2, with D possibly TRBD1 on 5 matching bases. Germline assignment: CDR1 LGHDT and CDR2 YNNKEL (reference sequence). V was cut by 0 bases and J by 3 bases, with 20 bases left in between. The CDR3 spans 18 residues. The CDR3 loop is CASSQEEMGGVDYYGYTF. CDR3 DNA: TGTGCCAGCAGCCAAGAAGAGATGGGAGGGGTGGACTACTATGGCTACACCTTC.

The V and J genes are TRBV7-2 and TRBJ1-1, with 8 positions matching TRBD1. V was clipped by 4 bases and J by 5 bases; unmatched bases: 9. Germline assignment: CDR1 SGHTA and CDR2 FQGNSA. CDR3 length equals 15 residues. Here the CDR3 reads CASSSIQGVGTEAFF. The CDR3 DNA reads as TGTGCCAGCAGCTCGATACAGGGGGTAGGGACTGAAGCTTTCTTT.

This clone showed up just once. The rearrangement uses TRBV18 and TRBJ2-7, with TRBD2 identical over 7 bases. With 3 bases clipped from V and 5 bases from J, the junction kept 4 bases outside the gene matches. The V gene's germline CDR1 is KGHSH and CDR2 LQKENI. The CDR3 runs to 13 residues. The CDR3: CASSPGEGNEQYF. The DNA of the CDR3 is TGTGCCAGCTCACCCGGGGAGGGAAACGAGCAGTACTTC.

The rearrangement joins TRBV6-2 or TRBV6-3 to TRBJ2-7; 9 nucleotides match TRBD1. With V trimmed by 2 bases and J by 5 bases, 7 bases remained unmatched. This CDR3 comprises 15 residues. Germline-derived CDR1 and CDR2 are MNHEY and SVGEGT. The CDR3 reads CASSYTYGQGNEQYF. The CDR3 bases are TGTGCCAGCAGTTACACTTACGGACAGGGGAACGAGCAGTACTTC.

This chain joins TRBV19 and TRBJ1-1; tentative D call: TRBD1 (5 bases). The germline CDR1 and CDR2 sequences are LNHDA and SQIVND (reference sequence). Trimming cost V 7 bases and J 1 base, with 16 bases left between them. This CDR3 is 15 amino acids long. The CDR3 reads CASTQMGGRNTEAFF. For the CDR3, the DNA is TGTGCCAGTACCCAAATGGGGGGGAGGAACACTGAAGCTTTCTTT.

This chain links TRBV28 with TRBJ2-1, with 8 nucleotides matching TRBD1. This CDR3 comprises 15 residues. The V segment lost 4 bases and the J segment 5 bases; nucleotides outside the gene matches: 7. The germline CDR1 and CDR2 sequences are MDHEN and SYDVKM. Written as DNA, the CDR3 is TGTGCCAGCAGTTCACCAGGGGGCGCCCACAATGAGCAGTTCTTC. Translation: CASSSPGGAHNEQFF.

This chain connects TRBV5-1 to TRBJ2-4, with D perhaps given as TRBD1 or TRBD2 (6 bases each). The CDR3 covers 15 residues. Per germline, CDR1 SGHRS and CDR2 YFSETQ. V shed 7 bases and J shed 5 bases, with 19 bases lying between them. DNA of the CDR3: TGCGCCAGCCGGATCCGCTGGGGGGCCCAAAACATTCAGTACTTC. Translation gives CASRIRWGAQNIQYF.

This clone showed up just once. The chain combines TRBV18 with TRBJ1-6, with 12 bases matching TRBD1. After removal of 6 bases from V and 10 bases from J, the junction contained 19 bases not matched to a gene. Per germline, CDR1 KGHSH and CDR2 LQKENI. The CDR3 spans 19 residues. The CDR3 protein is CASSTLRGQGAAVRSPLHF. In DNA form, the CDR3 reads TGTGCCAGCTCTACACTCAGGGGACAGGGGGCCGCCGTAAGGTCACCCCTCCACTTT.

This clone was counted only a few times. The genes are TRBV13 and TRBJ1-1; D gene unclear. V was shortened by 0 bases and J by 4 bases, with 9 bases between the two germline ends. Looked up from germline, CDR1 is PRHDT and CDR2 is FYEKMQ (reference sequence). The CDR3 sequence is 14 residues long. The CDR3 here is CASSLGGWATEAFF. The CDR3 DNA reads TGTGCCAGCAGCTTAGGGGGGTGGGCCACTGAAGCTTTCTTT.

V is TRBV6-2 or TRBV6-3 and J is TRBJ1-4; 7 bases agree with TRBD1. The CDR3 covers 15 residues. V lost 2 bases to trimming and J lost 5 bases; unmatched junction nucleotides: 5. Germline lookup yields CDR1 MNHEY and CDR2 SVGEGT. DNA of the CDR3: TGTGCCAGCAGTTACGGGACAGCTGCAAATGAAAAACTGTTTTTT. Its protein product is CASSYGTAANEKLFF.

V usage is TRBV27 and J usage is TRBJ2-7; D unresolved. V lost 5 bases and J 3 bases, leaving 20 bases between the germline ends. Germline lookup yields CDR1 MNHEY and CDR2 SMNVEV (reference sequence). The CDR3 is 16 residues long. CDR3 nucleotide sequence: TGTGCCAGCAGTCGACTGACGGCCGGGCGCCACTACGAGCAGTACTTC. It is translated as CASSRLTAGRHYEQYF.

The rearrangement links TRBV14 to TRBJ1-1; D is unresolved. Germline V gene sequence: CDR1 SGHDN, CDR2 FVKESK. This CDR3 comprises 13 residues. Trimming stripped 1 base from V and 4 bases from J, with 7 bases between. The CDR3 DNA reads TGTGCCAGCAGCCAAGGCCGGGTCACTGAAGCTTTCTTT. Translated: CASSQGRVTEAFF.

This sequence joins TRBV7-6 and TRBJ1-5, with D maybe TRBD1 (6 bases). CDR3 length: 15 residues. CDR1 is SGHVS and CDR2 is FNYEAQ in the germline V gene. V was shortened by 4 bases and J by 7 bases, with 17 bases between the two germline ends. This CDR3 is CASSSNSGDRQPQHF. The DNA of the CDR3 is TGTGCCAGCAGCTCGAACTCAGGGGACCGGCAGCCCCAGCATTTT.

This clone has a single count. The chain joins TRBV7-9 to TRBJ2-1; 7 bases agree with TRBD1. V lost 5 bases, J lost 5 bases, and 3 bases stayed unmatched. This CDR3 comprises 13 residues. Germline CDR1 and CDR2: SEHNR and FQNEAQ (reference sequence). The CDR3 spells CASSRGQDNEQFF. CDR3 nucleotide sequence: TGTGCCAGCAGCCGCGGACAGGACAATGAGCAGTTCTTC.

This clone was observed a single time. The chain couples TRBV27 to TRBJ1-1, with D perhaps TRBD1 (5 bases). Germline lookup yields CDR1 MNHEY and CDR2 SMNVEV (reference sequence). Trimming removed 2 bases from V and 2 bases from J, with 9 bases in between. This CDR3 region has 14 residues. The CDR3 nucleotides are TGTGCCAGCAGTTTAGGGGGGATTAACACTGAAGCTTTCTTT. Its translation: CASSLGGINTEAFF.

The chain combines TRBV7-8 with TRBJ2-2; possibly TRBD1 for D (6 bases). CDR1 SGHVS and CDR2 FQNEAQ come from the germline V gene. Trimming removed 4 bases at V and 4 bases at J, with 19 bases between. The CDR3 spans 17 residues. CDR3 nucleotide sequence: TGTGCCAGCAGCTCGGAGGCCTGGACAGTCACCACCGGGGAGCTGTTTTTT. It encodes CASSSEAWTVTTGELFF.